Below are 15 T cell receptor beta chains sequenced from a single sample in a study of T cells in Graves' hyperthyroidism and ophthalmopathy. RNA transcripts yielded amplified TCR beta CDR3 regions. HTBI primers were used for first-round RT-PCR of the TCR CDR3. A single record per CDR3 protein comes from TCRdb applying MiXCR to the multiplex PCR reads. The sample lists just over 550,000 distinct CDR3 sequences; about 45% were seen once. The sequencing sample was made of peripheral blood or thyroid tissue (not recorded which). The receptors come from a woman younger than 35 with Graves' hyperthyroidism.

This clonotype appeared many times. The chain is built from TRBV10-3 and TRBJ2-2; D is ambiguous. Between the trimmed V and J ends, which lost 10 bases and 0 bases, there was a span of 15 bases. The germline V gene has CDR1 ENHRY and CDR2 SYGVKD. This CDR3 contains 15 residues. Here the CDR3 DNA reads TGTGCCACCACCCCAGTCAAGGCGAACACCGGGGAGCTGTTTTTT. It specifies CATTPVKANTGELFF.

The CDR3 sequence is CSVVGQGATEAFF. CDR3 nucleotide sequence: TGCAGCGTCGTCGGACAGGGGGCCACTGAAGCTTTCTTT. The chain links TRBV29-1 to TRBJ1-1; 11 bases match TRBD1. With 6 bases clipped from V and 4 bases from J, the junction kept 4 bases outside the gene matches. The CDR3 length is 13 residues. CDR1 and CDR2 (germline): SQVTM, ANQGSEA.

As concerns this clonotype: Just one base apart from a much larger clone, this may be a read error. The rearrangement joins TRBV7-9 to TRBJ2-7, with D possibly matching TRBD2 (6 bases). Gene TRBJ2-1 matches the end of the DNA better, so the J call may be wrong. Per the germline V gene, CDR1 is SEHNR and CDR2 is FQNEAQ (reference sequence). The CDR3 runs 14 residues. The CDR3 protein is CAIRGVGGFYEQFF. The CDR3 coding sequence is TGTGCCATCCGCGGAGTGGGGGGATTCTACGAGCAGTTCTTC.

On this clonotype: This clone may be a read error of a much larger clone one base away. This chain links TRBV7-6 with TRBJ1-4; D is uncertain. This CDR3 contains 15 residues. V shed 3 bases and J shed 0 bases, with 8 bases lying between them. Germline V gene data show CDR1 as SGHVS and CDR2 as FNYEAQ. CDR3 in DNA: TGTGCCAGCAGCTTTGCAGCTGCAACTAATGAAAAACTGTTTTTT. As protein: CASSFAAATNEKLFF.

This chain uses TRBV29-1 with TRBJ2-7; the D gene is possibly TRBD1 (6 bases). The CDR3 is 15 residues long. V lost 5 bases to trimming and J lost 7 bases, with 24 bases between them. The germline gives CDR1 SQVTM, CDR2 ANQGSEA. CDR3 loop: CSVRTQGRGGNEQYF. The CDR3 coding sequence is TGCAGCGTTCGGACACAGGGACGTGGAGGAAATGAGCAGTACTTC.

The rearrangement uses TRBV7-2 and TRBJ1-1; D not resolved. Trimming stripped 5 bases from V and 1 base from J, with 11 bases between. Germline V gene data show CDR1 as SGHTA and CDR2 as FQGNSA. This CDR3 spans 14 amino acids. The CDR3 bases are TGTGCCAGCAGCCAGCAGGAGGGGAACACTGAAGCTTTCTTT. It translates to CASSQQEGNTEAFF. Together with reference TRBV7-2 and TRBJ1-1, the CDR3 gives the full variable domain: GAGVSQSPSNKVTEKGKDVELRCDPISGHTALYWYRQSLGQGLEFLIYFQGNSAPDKSGLPSDRFSAERTGGSVSTLTIQRTQQEDSAVYLCASSQQEGNTEAFFGQGTRLTVV.

A few counts support this clonotype. The V call is TRBV6-5, the J call TRBJ1-1, with 9 nucleotides matching TRBD1. The J segment lost 10 bases and the V segment lost 6 bases, leaving 6 bases of the junction unmatched. Germline V CDR1 and CDR2: MNHEY, SVGAGI. The length of the CDR3 is 12 residues. This chain's CDR3 is CASRPTGGGAFF. In DNA form, the CDR3 reads TGTGCCAGCAGACCGACAGGGGGGGGAGCTTTCTTT.

The gene calls are TRBV12-3 or TRBV12-4 and TRBJ2-7; 10 nucleotides agree with TRBD2. V lost 5 bases and J lost 1; bases outside the gene matches: 5. The CDR3 is made up of 15 amino acids. The CDR3: CASSGGTSASYEQYF. CDR3 nucleotides: TGTGCCAGCAGTGGAGGGACTAGCGCTTCCTACGAGCAGTACTTC.

This clonotype was found a few times. The chain recombines TRBV19 with TRBJ1-2, with D unclear. V lost 11 bases and J 3 bases, leaving 13 bases between the germline ends. CDR3 length: 12 residues. Germline lookup yields CDR1 LNHDA and CDR2 SQIVND (reference sequence). The CDR3 protein is CAWSWRDYGYTF. The CDR3 DNA reads as TGTGCCTGGAGTTGGAGAGACTATGGCTACACCTTC.

In the case of this clonotype: An end of the junction does not agree with germline; a read error may underlie this. V gene TRBV10-3 combines with J gene TRBJ1-5; a possible D gene is TRBD1 (6 bases). The CDR3 totals 17 residues. CDR1 is ENHRY and CDR2 is SYGVKD in the germline V gene. The CDR3 DNA is TGTGCCAGCAGTGGCCCACCGTTAGGGGGTAGCAATCAGCCCCAGCATTTT. It translates to CASSGPPLGGSNQPQHF.

This chain connects TRBV2 to TRBJ1-4, with D hard to call. V lost 11 bases and J 2 bases, leaving 18 bases between the germline ends. The V gene's germline CDR1 is SNHLY and CDR2 FYNNEI. The CDR3 extends over 15 amino acids. The CDR3 here is CARAWAGTTNEKLFF. The CDR3 region has the DNA TGTGCCCGAGCCTGGGCAGGAACGACTAATGAAAAACTGTTTTTT.

Only a few counts were recorded for this clonotype. The chain carries TRBV24-1 and TRBJ2-7; TRBD1 matches 9 bases. Germline V gene lookup returns CDR1 KGHDR and CDR2 SFDVKD. J lost 2 bases, V lost 6 bases, and 7 bases had no gene match. The CDR3 has 15 residues. CDR3 sequence: CATSSRDRAPYEQYF. CDR3 bases: TGTGCCACCAGTTCGCGGGACAGGGCACCCTACGAGCAGTACTTC.

V gene TRBV7-2 combines with J gene TRBJ2-2; tentative D call: TRBD2 (6 bases). V lost 3 bases, J lost 6 bases, and 11 bases lay in between. The CDR3 consists of 14 residues. Germline lookup yields CDR1 SGHTA and CDR2 FQGNSA. The CDR3 nucleotides are TGTGCCAGCAGCTTCCGGGGGTTCGCCGGGGAGCTGTTTTTT. As protein: CASSFRGFAGELFF.

On this clonotype itself: One junction end disagrees with the germline gene, perhaps due to a read error. The chain employs TRBV29-1 and TRBJ1-4; no definite D call. This CDR3 is 12 amino acids long. Germline V gives CDR1 SQVTM, CDR2 ANQGSEA. The CDR3 sequence: CSVEKGSGKTVF. The CDR3 DNA follows: TGCAGCGTTGAAAAGGGTTCAGGAAAAACTGTTTTT.

In its sample, this clonotype was seen once. The J gene is TRBJ1-2, the V gene TRBV2, with 8 bases matching TRBD1. Trimming removed 6 bases from V and 8 bases from J; junction bases left unmatched: 17. Germline V CDR1 and CDR2: SNHLY, FYNNEI. The CDR3 contains 16 residues. The CDR3 spells CASRPEADRGRGGYTF. The CDR3 bases are TGTGCCAGCAGACCTGAGGCCGACAGGGGTCGAGGGGGCTACACCTTC.